A selection of T cell receptor beta chains follows, all from one sample in a study of human T cells and chemical hapten exposure. One entry per CDR3 protein results from TCRdb running MiXCR on the RACE reads. The repertoire consists of about 380,000 distinct CDR3 sequences, with roughly 6% occurring once and the leading ten covering approximately 5.4%. Material: whole blood, obtained in connection with sensitization to the hapten diphenylcyclopropenone (DPC). All receptors derive from a young woman with alopecia areata. Some clones in this sample may be carry-over from other donors' samples. Each CDR3 is given with its conserved first and last residue. D genes are given only for firm matches. Expanded clones get a size class; other rows say once, few or many, or leave the size out.

len: 15; d_gene: NA; j_gene: TRBJ1-1; abundance: few; v_gene: TRBV14; CDR3aa: CASSHFGAEGTEAFF; CDR3nt: TGTGCCAGCAGCCATTTCGGAGCCGAGGGCACTGAAGCTTTCTTT
len: 14; d_gene: TRBD2; j_gene: TRBJ2-3; abundance: many; v_gene: TRBV20-1; CDR3aa: CSARTLAGTDTQYF; CDR3nt: TGCAGTGCTAGAACGCTAGCGGGGACAGATACGCAGTATTTT
len: 16; d_gene: NA; j_gene: TRBJ2-2; abundance: few; v_gene: TRBV5-1; CDR3aa: CASSDGRTAGTGELFF; CDR3nt: TGCGCCAGCAGCGATGGGAGGACGGCGGGGACCGGGGAGCTGTTTTTT
len: 14; d_gene: TRBD1; j_gene: TRBJ1-5; abundance: many; v_gene: TRBV28; CDR3aa: CASSFGQVNQPQHF; CDR3nt: TGTGCCAGCAGTTTTGGACAGGTGAATCAGCCCCAGCATTTT
len: 15; d_gene: NA; j_gene: TRBJ1-2; abundance: NA; v_gene: TRBV3-1; CDR3aa: CASSQVGVGSYGYTF; CDR3nt: TGTGCCAGCAGCCAAGTAGGGGTGGGTAGCTATGGCTACACCTTC
len: 16; d_gene: NA; j_gene: TRBJ2-7; abundance: NA; v_gene: TRBV3-1; CDR3aa: CASSSHSGHVRGEQYF; CDR3nt: TGTGCCAGCAGTAGCCACTCGGGACACGTTAGGGGCGAGCAGTACTTC
len: 13; d_gene: TRBD1; j_gene: TRBJ1-2; abundance: many; v_gene: TRBV12-3/TRBV12-4; CDR3aa: CASRATGGRGYTF; CDR3nt: TGTGCCAGCAGGGCGACAGGGGGCCGTGGCTACACCTTC
len: 14; d_gene: NA; j_gene: TRBJ2-3; abundance: many; v_gene: TRBV6-5; CDR3aa: CASTLAGAPDTQYF; CDR3nt: TGTGCCAGCACCCTCGCGGGGGCCCCAGATACGCAGTATTTT
len: 16; d_gene: NA; j_gene: TRBJ1-2; abundance: many; v_gene: TRBV5-1; CDR3aa: CASSPSTGTENYGYTF; CDR3nt: TGCGCCAGCAGCCCCTCCACAGGCACCGAGAACTATGGCTACACCTTC
len: 12; d_gene: TRBD2; j_gene: TRBJ2-3; abundance: few; v_gene: TRBV29-1; CDR3aa: CSVATSSNTQYF; CDR3nt: TGCAGCGTTGCGACTAGCAGCAATACGCAGTATTTT
len: 16; d_gene: TRBD2; j_gene: TRBJ2-3; abundance: NA; v_gene: TRBV14; CDR3aa: CASSPPGTSGEGTQYF; CDR3nt: TGTGCCAGCAGCCCGCCCGGGACTAGCGGGGAGGGTACGCAGTATTTT
len: 14; d_gene: NA; j_gene: TRBJ1-2; abundance: NA; v_gene: TRBV7-2; CDR3aa: CASSLRQGPYGYTF; CDR3nt: TGTGCCAGCAGCTTAAGGCAGGGTCCCTATGGCTACACCTTC
len: 14; d_gene: NA; j_gene: TRBJ2-3; abundance: many; v_gene: TRBV5-5; CDR3aa: CASSPTGSTDTQYF; CDR3nt: TGTGCCAGCAGCCCGACAGGCAGCACAGATACGCAGTATTTT
len: 18; d_gene: NA; j_gene: TRBJ1-2; abundance: many; v_gene: TRBV4-1; CDR3aa: CASSQVVMRRSANYGYTF; CDR3nt: TGCGCCAGCAGCCAAGTGGTGATGCGAAGGTCAGCTAACTATGGCTACACCTTC
len: 17; d_gene: TRBD1; j_gene: TRBJ1-4; abundance: few; v_gene: TRBV2; CDR3aa: CASQRTGGFLTNEKLFF; CDR3nt: TGTGCCAGTCAGAGGACAGGGGGCTTTCTAACTAATGAAAAACTGTTTTTT
len: 18; d_gene: TRBD1; j_gene: TRBJ1-4; abundance: few; v_gene: TRBV12-3/TRBV12-4; CDR3aa: CASSGQGSPVGLGEKLFF; CDR3nt: TGTGCCAGCAGTGGACAGGGGTCCCCAGTGGGGCTCGGTGAAAAACTGTTTTTT
len: 15; d_gene: NA; j_gene: TRBJ2-1; abundance: NA; v_gene: TRBV3-1; CDR3aa: CASSFVGPIGTEQFF; CDR3nt: TGTGCCAGCAGTTTCGTAGGGCCAATAGGAACTGAGCAGTTCTTC
len: 15; d_gene: TRBD1; j_gene: TRBJ1-2; abundance: many; v_gene: TRBV5-1; CDR3aa: CASSSTGGLNYGYTF; CDR3nt: TGCGCCAGCAGCTCGACAGGGGGTTTAAACTATGGCTACACCTTC
len: 12; d_gene: NA; j_gene: TRBJ2-5; abundance: many; v_gene: TRBV12-3/TRBV12-4; CDR3aa: CASSFGGETQYF; CDR3nt: TGTGCCAGCAGTTTCGGCGGAGAGACCCAGTACTTC
len: 15; d_gene: NA; j_gene: TRBJ2-6; abundance: NA; v_gene: TRBV5-1; CDR3aa: CASSFPPGGANVLTF; CDR3nt: TGCGCCAGCAGCTTTCCCCCAGGAGGGGCCAACGTCCTGACTTTC
len: 14; d_gene: TRBD1; j_gene: TRBJ2-7; abundance: few; v_gene: TRBV6-5; CDR3aa: CASTRGTGSFEQYF; CDR3nt: TGTGCCAGCACCCGCGGGACAGGGAGTTTTGAGCAGTACTTC
len: 19; d_gene: NA; j_gene: TRBJ1-1; abundance: NA; v_gene: TRBV4-2; CDR3aa: CASSQELGHAGGVNTEAFF; CDR3nt: TGTGCCAGCAGCCAAGAATTGGGGCACGCCGGTGGGGTGAACACTGAAGCTTTCTTT
len: 13; d_gene: TRBD2; j_gene: TRBJ2-7; abundance: many; v_gene: TRBV10-3; CDR3aa: CAIRPGLAGGIHF; CDR3nt: TGTGCCATCAGACCGGGACTAGCGGGGGGGATCCACTTC
len: 15; d_gene: TRBD1; j_gene: TRBJ2-5; abundance: NA; v_gene: TRBV7-9; CDR3aa: CASSRMGQGEETQYF; CDR3nt: TGTGCCAGCAGCCGGATGGGACAGGGGGAAGAGACCCAGTACTTC
len: 16; d_gene: TRBD1; j_gene: TRBJ1-1; abundance: many; v_gene: TRBV6-1; CDR3aa: CASGPGQGGGVAEAFF; CDR3nt: TGTGCCAGCGGCCCCGGGCAGGGGGGAGGTGTCGCTGAAGCTTTCTTT
len: 14; d_gene: NA; j_gene: TRBJ2-3; abundance: NA; v_gene: TRBV28; CDR3aa: CASLQGTSTDTQYF; CDR3nt: TGTGCCAGCCTACAGGGAACGAGCACAGATACGCAGTATTTT
len: 17; d_gene: TRBD2; j_gene: TRBJ2-7; abundance: NA; v_gene: TRBV6-2/TRBV6-3; CDR3aa: CASSYGMLAGIYYEQYF; CDR3nt: TGTGCCAGCAGTTACGGTATGCTAGCGGGGATTTACTACGAGCAGTACTTC
len: 15; d_gene: TRBD2; j_gene: TRBJ2-7; abundance: NA; v_gene: TRBV5-1; CDR3aa: CASSLSGGGSYEQYF; CDR3nt: TGCGCCAGCAGCTTGTCTGGCGGGGGCTCCTACGAGCAGTACTTC
len: 13; d_gene: NA; j_gene: TRBJ2-2; abundance: many; v_gene: TRBV7-8; CDR3aa: CASRSGNTGELFF; CDR3nt: TGTGCCAGCAGAAGCGGGAACACCGGGGAGCTGTTTTTT
len: 13; d_gene: NA; j_gene: TRBJ1-4; abundance: once; v_gene: TRBV5-1; CDR3aa: CASSPPRDGKLFF; CDR3nt: TGCGCCAGCAGCCCCCCCAGGGACGGAAAACTGTTTTTT
len: 15; d_gene: NA; j_gene: TRBJ2-7; abundance: NA; v_gene: TRBV6-5; CDR3aa: CASSSQTFTPYEQYF; CDR3nt: TGTGCCAGCAGTTCGCAGACTTTTACTCCCTACGAGCAGTACTTC
len: 16; d_gene: TRBD2; j_gene: TRBJ2-1; abundance: few; v_gene: TRBV13; CDR3aa: CASSLDGLAGANEQFF; CDR3nt: TGTGCCAGCAGCTTAGACGGACTAGCCGGGGCGAATGAGCAGTTCTTC